This TCR beta chain derives from a study of neurological immune-mediated disorders. The sorted libraries drew on about a million T cells that were CD4+ or CD8+. The authors made cDNA by 5'RACE with 10-nucleotide random UMIs. TCRdb reprocessed the 5' RACE reads via MiXCR and lists one record per CDR3 protein. The data show over 45,000 distinct CDR3 sequences, with around 3.8% seen just once and around 2% held by the top ten. Findings and limits, study-wide: Phylogenetic grouping assigned the repertoires of 18 of 34 multiple sclerosis patients to a single cluster of related CDR3 sequences. This cluster may be a repertoire-level signature.

The CDR3 extends over 14 amino acids. V dropped 2 bases and J dropped 5; count of bases not matched to a gene: 3. Germline CDR1 SGHRS, CDR2 YFSETQ. This clonotype has ten or more counts. What it binds is not known. This receptor was identified in a middle-aged woman with multiple sclerosis. Sequencing was done on a sample of CD4+ T cells from blood. The gene calls are TRBV5-1 and TRBJ1-4; 7 bases line up with TRBD1. Here the CDR3 reads CASSFGTENEKLFF. The CDR3, as DNA: TGCGCCAGCAGCTTCGGGACAGAGAATGAAAAACTGTTTTTT.